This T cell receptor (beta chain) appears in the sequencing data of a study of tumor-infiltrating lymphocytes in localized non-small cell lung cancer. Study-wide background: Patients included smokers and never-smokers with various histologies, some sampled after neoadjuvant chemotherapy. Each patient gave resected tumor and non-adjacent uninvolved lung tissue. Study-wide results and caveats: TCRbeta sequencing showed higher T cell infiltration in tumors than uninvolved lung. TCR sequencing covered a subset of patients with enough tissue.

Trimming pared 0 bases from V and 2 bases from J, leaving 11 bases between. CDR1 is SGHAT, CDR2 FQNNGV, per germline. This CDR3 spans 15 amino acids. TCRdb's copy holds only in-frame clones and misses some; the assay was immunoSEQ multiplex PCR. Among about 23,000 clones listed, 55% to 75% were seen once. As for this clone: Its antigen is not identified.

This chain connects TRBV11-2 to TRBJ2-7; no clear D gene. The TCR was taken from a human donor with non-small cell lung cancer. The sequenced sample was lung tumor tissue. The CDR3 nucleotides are TGTGCCAGCAGCTTAGATCTGGTTCAAACCTACGAGCAGTACTTC. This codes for CASSLDLVQTYEQYF.